This T cell receptor beta chain was sequenced in a study of CD8+ T cells in alopecia areata. V was pared by 2 bases and J by 6 bases, with 6 bases between. Germline V gene sequence: CDR1 SEHNR, CDR2 FQNEAQ (reference sequence). This CDR3 region has 12 residues. Those with alopecia areata gave lesional scalp punch biopsies and peripheral blood. PBMCs provided sorted CD4+ and CD8+ T cells. Whole-study findings and limits: Affected lesional scalp, above all in alopecia totalis/universalis, was more clonal than normal scalp.

Note on this clone: Its specificity is unknown.

cDNA prepared by RNA extraction and subsequent reverse transcription served as the template for sequencing. TCRdb's copy holds only in-frame clones and misses some; the assay was immunoSEQ multiplex PCR. The table has 55,000 to 65,000 clones, 44% seen once. Sequencing input: NKG2D-low CD8+ T cells sorted from blood. This chain connects TRBV7-9 to TRBJ2-3; D not resolved. This sequence originates from a human donor with alopecia areata. The CDR3: CASSLYEDTQYF. For the CDR3, the DNA is TGTGCCAGCAGCTTATACGAGGATACGCAGTATTTT.